Following are 16 T cell receptor beta chains from one sample sequenced in a study of tumor and adjacent non-tumor tissue in lung cancer. RNA was extracted from bulk tissue without any cell sorting. The normal lung tissue was taken more than 3 cm from the tumor edge. A modified ARM-PCR protocol with three rounds of nested PCR amplified TCRbeta. One entry per CDR3 protein, called by TCRdb with MiXCR from the multiplex PCR reads. The repertoire holds around 74,000 distinct CDR3 sequences, with around 70% as singletons. The source material was distant non-tumor lung tissue. The receptors were sampled from a woman aged 45-65 years with non-small cell lung cancer.

For this clonotype: The CDR3 carries no conserved terminal phenylalanine or tryptophan, so it likely arises from a read error. CDR3 DNA: TGCGCCAGCAGCCAAGCAGACCCGGGAGGAAACATCATATATTTA. Translation: CASSQADPGGNIIYL. V is TRBV4-1 and J is TRBJ1-3, with unresolved D. The germline gives CDR1 MGHRA, CDR2 YSYEKL. This CDR3 region has 15 residues.

This clonotype was counted at least ten times. The genes are TRBV5-4 and TRBJ1-1; 7 nucleotides match TRBD1. The CDR3 is 17 residues long. The germline V gene encodes CDR1 SGHNT and CDR2 YYREEE (reference sequence). V shed 0 bases and J 1 base; nucleotides not matched to a gene: 9. The DNA for the CDR3 is TGTGCCAGCAGCTTGGCTGCCGGCAGGGGGGGGAACACTGAAGCTTTCTTT. The encoded protein is CASSLAAGRGGNTEAFF. Filled out from reference TRBV5-4 and TRBJ1-1, the complete variable domain reads ETGVTQSPTHLIKTRGQQVTLRCSSQSGHNTVSWYQQALGQGPQFIFQYYREEENGRGNFPPRFSGLQFPNYSSELNVNALELDDSALYLCASSLAAGRGGNTEAFFGQGTRLTVV.

The table lists this clonotype with a few counts. The chain carries TRBV7-9 and TRBJ1-5; no clear D. Germline CDR1 SEHNR, CDR2 FQNEAQ (reference sequence). V was clipped by 2 bases and J by 5 bases, with 4 bases between them. The length of the CDR3 is 12 residues. CDR3 in amino acids: CASSLQDQPQHF. The CDR3 DNA sequence: TGTGCCAGCAGCTTACAAGATCAGCCCCAGCATTTT.

This clonotype was counted many times. The CDR3 is CSASMRGRSQNTEAFF. As DNA, the CDR3 is TGCAGTGCTAGTATGAGGGGCCGAAGTCAGAACACTGAAGCTTTCTTT. J is TRBJ1-1 and V is TRBV20-1; tentatively, D is TRBD1 (5 bases). The CDR3 covers 16 residues. With 3 bases removed from V and 1 base from J, the gap between germline ends came to 18 bases. Germline CDR1 DFQATT, CDR2 SNEGSKA (reference sequence).

Remarks on this clonotype: The junction and the germline gene differ at one end; a read error may be behind it. This chain links TRBV4-2 with TRBJ2-1; the match to TRBD2 covers 10 bases. The CDR3 loop spans 17 amino acids. The germline CDR1 and CDR2 sequences are LGHNA and YNFKEQ. The CDR3 region has the DNA TGTGCCAGCAACCAAGGTTCGGCTAGCGGGAGTTTGTATGAGCAGCTCTTC. Translation gives CASNQGSASGSLYEQLF.

For this clonotype: The conserved phenylalanine or tryptophan normally closing the CDR3 is absent here, so this likely arose from a read error. The CDR3 DNA follows: TGTGCCAGCAGCTTTTCGACAGGTGATCCCTACGAACAGTACTCC. Encoded protein: CASSFSTGDPYEQYS. The chain joins TRBV6-2 or TRBV6-3 to TRBJ2-7; D perhaps matches TRBD1 (6 bases). The CDR3 totals 15 residues. The germline V gene has CDR1 MNHEY and CDR2 SVGEGT.

Points on this clonotype: The final CDR3 position lacks the conserved phenylalanine or tryptophan, pointing to a likely read error. The rearrangement links TRBV5-6 to TRBJ2-7, with 9 positions matching TRBD1. This CDR3 region has 16 residues. CDR1 is SGHDT and CDR2 is YYEEEE in the germline V gene. In DNA form, the CDR3 reads TGTGCCAGCAGCGGCACAGGGGGCGAAGGTTCCTACGACCAGTACTTA. Its translation is CASSGTGGEGSYDQYL.

The rearrangement joins TRBV5-4 to TRBJ1-6, with 10 bases matching TRBD1. Germline lookup yields CDR1 SGHNT and CDR2 YYREEE (reference sequence). Trimming cost V 8 bases and J 10 bases; bases outside gene matches: 15. The CDR3 loop spans 16 amino acids. The CDR3 region is CASSPGQGSSKSPLHF. DNA of the CDR3: TGTGCCAGTAGCCCGGGACAGGGGAGTAGTAAATCACCCCTCCACTTT.

The chain combines TRBV11-2 with TRBJ2-5; the D gene is possibly TRBD1 (7 bases). The CDR3 totals 14 residues. Germline assignment: CDR1 SGHAT and CDR2 FQNNGV. V was clipped by 8 bases and J by 9 bases, with 22 bases between them. CDR3 nucleotides: TGTGCCAGCGGCCTAAGCGCAGGGGGGCCGGCCCAGTACTTC. Translated, it gives CASGLSAGGPAQYF.

The chain combines TRBV10-2 with TRBJ2-7, with 9 bases aligning to TRBD2. The CDR3 loop spans 15 amino acids. The junction had 12 bases not matched to a gene; V was cut back by 10 bases and J by 2 bases. Per germline, CDR1 WSHSY and CDR2 SAAADI. The CDR3 protein is CANSLAGAGAYEQYF. The CDR3 DNA follows: TGCGCCAATAGTTTAGCGGGAGCGGGCGCCTACGAGCAGTACTTC.

This clonotype showed up just once. The rearrangement links TRBV11-2 to TRBJ2-7, with D perhaps matching TRBD2 (5 bases). Germline values: CDR1 SGHAT, CDR2 FQNNGV. The length of the CDR3 is 13 residues. Deletions cut 7 bases from V and 6 bases from J, with 16 bases between. The CDR3 DNA follows: TGTGCCAGCAATTTAGAGTCGGGGAGCGAGCAGTACTTC. Translated: CASNLESGSEQYF.

In regard to this clonotype: The conserved phenylalanine or tryptophan is not found at the CDR3 terminus, so this likely reflects a read error. This sequence joins TRBV6-6 and TRBJ2-6; tentatively, D is TRBD1 or TRBD2 (5 bases each). The length of the CDR3 is 16 residues. CDR1 is MNHNY, CDR2 SVGAGI, per germline (reference sequence). The CDR3 loop is CASSKEAYSGANLLTI. In DNA form, the CDR3 reads TGTGCCAGCTCCAAGGAGGCGTACTCTGGGGCCAACCTCCTGACTATC.

The chain joins TRBV11-2 to TRBJ2-7, with D unresolved. CDR3 length equals 13 residues. The germline V gene encodes CDR1 SGHAT and CDR2 FQNNGV. With 6 bases removed from V and 4 bases from J, the gap between germline ends came to 13 bases. CDR3 protein: CASRLTAGYEQYF. CDR3 bases: TGTGCCAGCAGATTAACTGCTGGGTACGAGCAGTACTTC. The full variable domain, with the rest looked up from reference TRBV11-2 and TRBJ2-7, is EAGVAQSPRYKIIEKRQSVAFWCNPISGHATLYWYQQILGQGPKLLIQFQNNGVVDDSQLPKDRFSAERLKGVDSTLKIQPAKLEDSAVYLCASRLTAGYEQYFGPGTRLTVT.

Note on this clonotype: One junction end disagrees with the germline gene, perhaps due to a read error. For the CDR3, the DNA is TGTACCAGCAACTTAGTCAGGACAGGGGCCTACGAGCAGTACTTC. Its translation: CTSNLVRTGAYEQYF. The chain links TRBV11-2 to TRBJ2-7, with 9 bases lining up with TRBD1. Per the germline V gene, CDR1 is SGHAT and CDR2 is FQNNGV. This CDR3 comprises 15 residues.

This clonotype was seen once. An end of the junction does not agree with germline; a read error may underlie this. This CDR3 is CSVDGTRVGEQCF. DNA for the CDR3: TGCAGCGTTGATGGGACGCGCGTGGGTGAGCAATGCTTC. V gene TRBV20-1 combines with J gene TRBJ2-7, with D possibly called TRBD1 or TRBD2 (5 bases each). Germline V lookup: CDR1 DFQATT, CDR2 SNEGSKA (reference sequence). The CDR3 has 13 amino acids.

The J gene is TRBJ1-2, the V gene TRBV6-2 or TRBV6-3; 9 nucleotides line up with TRBD1. This CDR3 is 14 amino acids long. CDR1 is MNHEY and CDR2 is SVGEGT in the germline V gene. Losses at the gene ends were 10 bases for V and 6 bases for J; bases not matched to a gene: 12. For the CDR3, the DNA is TGTGCCAAGATCCGCGGACAGGGGCAGGATGGCTACACCTTC. It codes for CAKIRGQGQDGYTF.